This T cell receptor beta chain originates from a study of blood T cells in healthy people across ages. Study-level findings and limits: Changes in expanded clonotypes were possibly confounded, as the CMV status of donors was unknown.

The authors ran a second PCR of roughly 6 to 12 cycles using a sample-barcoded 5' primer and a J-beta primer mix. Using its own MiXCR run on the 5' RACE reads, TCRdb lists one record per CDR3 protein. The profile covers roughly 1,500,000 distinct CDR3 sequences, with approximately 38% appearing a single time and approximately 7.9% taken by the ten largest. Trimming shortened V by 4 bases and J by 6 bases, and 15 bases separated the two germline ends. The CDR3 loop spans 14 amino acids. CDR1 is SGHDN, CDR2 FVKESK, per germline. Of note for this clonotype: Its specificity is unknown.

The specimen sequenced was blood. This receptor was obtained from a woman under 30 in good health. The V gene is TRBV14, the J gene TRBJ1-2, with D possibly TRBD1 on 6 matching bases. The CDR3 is CASSLRQVGDGYTF. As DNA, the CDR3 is TGTGCCAGCAGCCTCCGACAGGTCGGAGATGGCTACACCTTC.